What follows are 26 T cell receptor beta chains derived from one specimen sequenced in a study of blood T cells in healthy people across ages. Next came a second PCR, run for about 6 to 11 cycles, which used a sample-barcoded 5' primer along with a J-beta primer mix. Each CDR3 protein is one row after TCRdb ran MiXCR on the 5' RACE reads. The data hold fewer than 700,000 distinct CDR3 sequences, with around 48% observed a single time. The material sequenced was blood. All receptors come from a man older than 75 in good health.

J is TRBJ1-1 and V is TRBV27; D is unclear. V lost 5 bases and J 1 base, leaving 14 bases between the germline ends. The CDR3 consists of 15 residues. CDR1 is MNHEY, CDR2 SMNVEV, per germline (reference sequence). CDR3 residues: CASSPQARRNTEAFF. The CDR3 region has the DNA TGTGCCAGCAGTCCCCAAGCCAGGAGGAACACTGAAGCTTTCTTT.

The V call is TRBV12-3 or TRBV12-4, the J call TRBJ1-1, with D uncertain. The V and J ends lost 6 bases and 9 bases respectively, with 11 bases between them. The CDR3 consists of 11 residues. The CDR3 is CASSPRGKAFF. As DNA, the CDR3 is TGTGCCAGCAGCCCCCGGGGTAAAGCTTTCTTT.

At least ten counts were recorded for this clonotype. The chain's CDR3 is CASTGQRDTEAFF. The CDR3 bases are TGTGCCAGCACGGGACAGCGGGATACTGAAGCTTTCTTT. The chain combines TRBV6-6 with TRBJ1-1; TRBD1 matches at 7 bases. Germline V gene data show CDR1 as MNHNY and CDR2 as SVGAGI (reference sequence). Germline trimming cut 7 bases from V and 5 bases from J; bases unmatched to any gene: 7. CDR3 length: 13 amino acids.

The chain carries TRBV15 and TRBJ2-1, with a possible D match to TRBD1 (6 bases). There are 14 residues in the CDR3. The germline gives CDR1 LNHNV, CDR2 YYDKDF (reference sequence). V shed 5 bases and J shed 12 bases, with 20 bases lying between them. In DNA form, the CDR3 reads TGTGCCACCAGCGGACAGATGAATACGGCTGGGCAGTTCTTC. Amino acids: CATSGQMNTAGQFF.

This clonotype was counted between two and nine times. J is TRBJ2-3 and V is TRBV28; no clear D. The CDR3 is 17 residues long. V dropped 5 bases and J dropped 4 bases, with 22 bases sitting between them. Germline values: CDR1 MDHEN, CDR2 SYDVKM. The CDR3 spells CASSPPMSGVTPDTQYF. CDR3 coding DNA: TGTGCCAGCAGTCCTCCCATGTCTGGGGTGACGCCAGATACGCAGTATTTT.

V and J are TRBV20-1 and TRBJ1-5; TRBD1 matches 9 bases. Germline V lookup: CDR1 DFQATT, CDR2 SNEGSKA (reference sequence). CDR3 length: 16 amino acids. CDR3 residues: CRAAPGQGSSNQPQHF. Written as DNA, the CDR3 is TGCAGGGCCGCCCCGGGACAGGGAAGTAGCAATCAGCCCCAGCATTTT.

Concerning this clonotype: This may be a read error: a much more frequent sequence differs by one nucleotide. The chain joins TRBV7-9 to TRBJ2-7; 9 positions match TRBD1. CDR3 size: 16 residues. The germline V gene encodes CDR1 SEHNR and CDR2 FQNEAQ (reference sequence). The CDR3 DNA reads TGTGCCCGCAGCTTAACCGGGACAGGGTCCTCCTACGAGCAGTACTTC. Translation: CARSLTGTGSSYEQYF.

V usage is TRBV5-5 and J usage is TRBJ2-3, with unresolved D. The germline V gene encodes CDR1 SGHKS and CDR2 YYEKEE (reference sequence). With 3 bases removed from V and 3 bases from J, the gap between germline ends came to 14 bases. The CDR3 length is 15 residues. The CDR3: CASSSLGGATDTQYF. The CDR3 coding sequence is TGTGCCAGCAGCTCCCTGGGTGGAGCAACAGATACGCAGTATTTT. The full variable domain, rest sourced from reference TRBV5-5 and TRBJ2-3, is DAGVTQSPTHLIKTRGQQVTLRCSPISGHKSVSWYQQVLGQGPQFIFQYYEKEERGRGNFPDRFSARQFPNYSSELNVNALLLGDSALYLCASSSLGGATDTQYFGPGTRLTVL.

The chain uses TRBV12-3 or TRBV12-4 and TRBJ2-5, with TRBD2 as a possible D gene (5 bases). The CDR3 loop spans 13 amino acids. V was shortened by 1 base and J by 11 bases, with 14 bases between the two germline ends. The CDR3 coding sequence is TGTGCCAGCAGTTTAGGTCAGGAATGGGAGCAGTACTTC. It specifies CASSLGQEWEQYF.

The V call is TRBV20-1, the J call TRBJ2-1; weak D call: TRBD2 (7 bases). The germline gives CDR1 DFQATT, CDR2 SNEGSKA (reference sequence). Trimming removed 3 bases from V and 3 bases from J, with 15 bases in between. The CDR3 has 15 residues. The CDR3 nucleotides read TGCAGTGCTAGGGGAGGGGGAGGGCGCTACAATGAGCAGTTCTTC. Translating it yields CSARGGGGRYNEQFF.

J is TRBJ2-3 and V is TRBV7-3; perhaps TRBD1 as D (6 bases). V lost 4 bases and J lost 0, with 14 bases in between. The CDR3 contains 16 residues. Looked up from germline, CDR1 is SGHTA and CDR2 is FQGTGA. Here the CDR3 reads CASSSQQGLSTDTQYF. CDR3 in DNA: TGTGCCAGCAGCTCTCAACAGGGTCTTAGCACAGATACGCAGTATTTT.

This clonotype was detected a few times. The CDR3 spells CASTPPGQGYGYTF. CDR3 coding DNA: TGTGCCAGCACCCCTCCGGGACAGGGCTATGGCTACACCTTC. The chain is built from TRBV7-2 and TRBJ1-2, with TRBD1 matching 9 bases. V lost 7 bases to trimming and J lost 4 bases; unmatched junction nucleotides: 7. The CDR3 spans 14 residues. The germline V gene encodes CDR1 SGHTA and CDR2 FQGNSA. The entire variable domain, with the rest obtained from reference TRBV7-2 and TRBJ1-2, is as follows: GAGVSQSPSNKVTEKGKDVELRCDPISGHTALYWYRQSLGQGLEFLIYFQGNSAPDKSGLPSDRFSAERTGGSVSTLTIQRTQQEDSAVYLCASTPPGQGYGYTFGSGTRLTVV.

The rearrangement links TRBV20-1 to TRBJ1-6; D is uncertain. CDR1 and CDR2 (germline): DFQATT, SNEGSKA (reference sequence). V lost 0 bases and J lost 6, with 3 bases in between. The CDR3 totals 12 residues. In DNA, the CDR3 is TGCAGTGCTAGAGAAGTTAATTCACCCCTCCACTTT. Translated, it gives CSAREVNSPLHF.

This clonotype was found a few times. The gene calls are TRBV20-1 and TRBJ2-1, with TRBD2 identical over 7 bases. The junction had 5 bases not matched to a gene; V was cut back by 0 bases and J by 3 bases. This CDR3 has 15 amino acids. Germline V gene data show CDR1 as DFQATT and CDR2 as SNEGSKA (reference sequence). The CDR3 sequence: CSARDPASGYNEQFF. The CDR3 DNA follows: TGCAGTGCTAGAGATCCGGCTAGCGGCTACAATGAGCAGTTCTTC.

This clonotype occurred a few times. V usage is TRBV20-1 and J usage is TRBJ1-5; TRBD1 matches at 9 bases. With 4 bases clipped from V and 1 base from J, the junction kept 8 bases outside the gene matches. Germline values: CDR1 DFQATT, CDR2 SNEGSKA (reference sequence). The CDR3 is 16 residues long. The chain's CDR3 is CSATTGGSWSNQPQHF. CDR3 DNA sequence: TGCAGTGCTACTACAGGGGGCTCATGGAGCAATCAGCCCCAGCATTTT.

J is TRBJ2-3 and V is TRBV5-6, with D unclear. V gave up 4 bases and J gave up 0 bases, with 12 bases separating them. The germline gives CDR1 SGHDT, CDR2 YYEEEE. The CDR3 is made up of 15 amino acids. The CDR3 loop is CASSTVGYSTDTQYF. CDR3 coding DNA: TGTGCCAGCAGCACCGTGGGCTACAGCACAGATACGCAGTATTTT.

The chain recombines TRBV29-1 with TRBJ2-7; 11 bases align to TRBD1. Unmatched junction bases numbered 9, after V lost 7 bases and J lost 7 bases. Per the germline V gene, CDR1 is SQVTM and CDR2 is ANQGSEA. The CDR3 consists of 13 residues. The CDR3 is CSAYGQGAGEQYF. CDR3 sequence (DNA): TGCAGCGCCTATGGACAGGGGGCAGGGGAGCAGTACTTC.

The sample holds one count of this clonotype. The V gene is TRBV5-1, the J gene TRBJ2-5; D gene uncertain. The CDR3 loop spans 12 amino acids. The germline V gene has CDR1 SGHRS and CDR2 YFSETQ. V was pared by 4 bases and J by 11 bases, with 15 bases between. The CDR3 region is CASSGFQYGQYF. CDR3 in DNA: TGCGCCAGCAGCGGGTTTCAGTACGGGCAGTACTTC.

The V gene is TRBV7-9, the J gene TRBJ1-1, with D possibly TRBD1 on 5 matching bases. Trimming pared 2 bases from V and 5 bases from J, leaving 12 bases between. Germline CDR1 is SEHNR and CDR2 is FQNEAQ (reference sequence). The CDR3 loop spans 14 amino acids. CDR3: CASSLNQGGTEAFF. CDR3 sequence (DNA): TGTGCCAGCAGCTTAAATCAGGGAGGGACTGAAGCTTTCTTT.

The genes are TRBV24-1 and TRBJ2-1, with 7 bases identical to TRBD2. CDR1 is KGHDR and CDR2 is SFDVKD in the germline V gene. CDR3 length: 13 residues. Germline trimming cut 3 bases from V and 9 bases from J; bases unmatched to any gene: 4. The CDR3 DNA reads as TGTGCCACCAGTGATGGGAGGACTAGTGAGCAGTTCTTC. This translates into CATSDGRTSEQFF.

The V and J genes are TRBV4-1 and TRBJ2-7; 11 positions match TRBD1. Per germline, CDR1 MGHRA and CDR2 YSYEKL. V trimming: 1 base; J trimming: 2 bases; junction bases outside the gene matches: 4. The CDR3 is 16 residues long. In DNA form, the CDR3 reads TGCGCCAGCAGCCAAGGGATGGGACAGGGGGCCTACGAGCAGTACTTC. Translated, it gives CASSQGMGQGAYEQYF.

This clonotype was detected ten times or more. CDR3 protein: CASSSVGNPYNEQFF. The DNA of the CDR3 is TGTGCCAGCAGTTCCGTTGGGAACCCTTACAATGAGCAGTTCTTC. This chain links TRBV6-5 with TRBJ2-1, with unresolved D. The CDR3 consists of 15 residues. Trimming cost V 4 bases and J 4 bases, with 14 bases left between them. Per the germline V gene, CDR1 is MNHEY and CDR2 is SVGAGI.

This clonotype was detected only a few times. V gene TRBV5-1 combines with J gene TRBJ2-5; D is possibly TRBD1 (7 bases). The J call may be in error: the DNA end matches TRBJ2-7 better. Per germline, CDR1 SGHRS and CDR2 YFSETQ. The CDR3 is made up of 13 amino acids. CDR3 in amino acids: CASRRDSSGEQYF. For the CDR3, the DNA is TGCGCCAGCAGGCGGGACAGCAGTGGCGAGCAGTACTTC.

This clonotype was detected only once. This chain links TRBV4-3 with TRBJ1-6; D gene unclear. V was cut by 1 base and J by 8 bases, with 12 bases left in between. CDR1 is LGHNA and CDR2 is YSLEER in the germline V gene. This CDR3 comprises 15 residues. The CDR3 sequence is CASSQVPNVDSPLHF. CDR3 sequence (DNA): TGCGCCAGCAGCCAAGTCCCTAACGTAGATTCACCCCTCCACTTT.

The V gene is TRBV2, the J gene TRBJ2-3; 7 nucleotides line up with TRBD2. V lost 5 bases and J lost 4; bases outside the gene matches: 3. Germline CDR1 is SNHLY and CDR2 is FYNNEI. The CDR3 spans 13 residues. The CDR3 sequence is CASSPGRADTQYF. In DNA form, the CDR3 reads TGTGCCAGCAGTCCAGGGAGGGCAGATACGCAGTATTTT.

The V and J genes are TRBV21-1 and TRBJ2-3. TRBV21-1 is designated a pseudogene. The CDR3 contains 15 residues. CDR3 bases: TGTGCCAGCAGCAAAGCCGAGCAGCTCACAGATACGCAGTATTTT. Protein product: CASSKAEQLTDTQYF.